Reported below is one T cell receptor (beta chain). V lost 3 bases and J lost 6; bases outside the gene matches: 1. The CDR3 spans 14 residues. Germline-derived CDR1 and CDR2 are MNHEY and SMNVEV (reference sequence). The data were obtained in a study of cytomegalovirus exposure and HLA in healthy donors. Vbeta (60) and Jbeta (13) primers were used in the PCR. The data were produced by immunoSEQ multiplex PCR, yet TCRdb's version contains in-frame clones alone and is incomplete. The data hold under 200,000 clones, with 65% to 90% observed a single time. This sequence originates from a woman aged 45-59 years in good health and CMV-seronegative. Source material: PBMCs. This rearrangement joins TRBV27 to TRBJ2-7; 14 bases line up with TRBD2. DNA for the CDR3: TGTGCCAGCAGTTTCGGACTAGCGGGAGGCGAGCAGTACTTC. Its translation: CASSFGLAGGEQYF.